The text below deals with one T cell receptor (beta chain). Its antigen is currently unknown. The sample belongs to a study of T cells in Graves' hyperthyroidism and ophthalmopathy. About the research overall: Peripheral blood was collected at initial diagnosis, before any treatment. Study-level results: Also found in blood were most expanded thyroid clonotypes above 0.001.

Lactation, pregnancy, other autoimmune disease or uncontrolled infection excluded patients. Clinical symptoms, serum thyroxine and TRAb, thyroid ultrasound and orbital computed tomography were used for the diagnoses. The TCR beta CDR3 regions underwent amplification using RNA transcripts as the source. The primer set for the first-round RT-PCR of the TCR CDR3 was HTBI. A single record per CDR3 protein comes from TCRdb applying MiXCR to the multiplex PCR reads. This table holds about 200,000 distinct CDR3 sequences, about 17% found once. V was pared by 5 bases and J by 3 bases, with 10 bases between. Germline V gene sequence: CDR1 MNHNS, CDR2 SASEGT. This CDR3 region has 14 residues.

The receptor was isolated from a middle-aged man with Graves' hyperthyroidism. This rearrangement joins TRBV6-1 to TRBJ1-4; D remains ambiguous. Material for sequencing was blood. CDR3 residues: CASSSSQANEKLFF. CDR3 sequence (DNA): TGTGCCAGCAGTTCGTCCCAGGCTAATGAAAAACTGTTTTTT.